This TCR beta chain comes out of a study of CD8+ T cells in alopecia areata. Study details: Twice daily, treated patients received 5 to 10 mg of oral tofacitinib.

The treatment was: oral pan-JAK inhibitor, 5-10 mg twice daily. PBMCs served as the source from which CD4+ and CD8+ T cells were sorted. The sequencing template was cDNA reverse transcribed from extracted RNA. Profiled with immunoSEQ multiplex PCR; TCRdb holds only in-frame clones, not every one. The table records about 170,000 clones, roughly 58% of them present only once. V lost 1 base and J lost 3, with 13 bases in between. This CDR3 region has 14 residues. Germline V lookup: CDR1 GTSNPN, CDR2 SVGIG (reference sequence). The material sequenced was CD4+ T cells sorted from blood, taken at roughly week 58, from a patient treated with tofacitinib. The chain recombines TRBV30 with TRBJ2-7, with D tentatively TRBD1 or TRBD2 (5 bases each). The sequence was collected from a human donor with alopecia areata. The CDR3 loop is CAWSGPGRGYEQYF. DNA for the CDR3: TGTGCCTGGAGTGGGCCGGGACGGGGCTACGAGCAGTACTTC.